The 16 T cell receptor beta chains given below trace back to one sample, sequenced in a study of blood T cell repertoires in COVID-19. Generated by immunoSEQ multiplex PCR, the TCRdb table keeps only in-frame clones and is missing some. The sample records 80,000 or so clones, over 75% being singletons. The sample consisted of peripheral blood. These receptors came from a middle-aged man with COVID-19, enrolled during active disease.

The J gene is TRBJ2-3, the V gene TRBV6-5, with 8 positions matching TRBD2. The CDR3 totals 15 residues. V shed 6 bases, J shed 1 base, and the junction held 6 bases outside the gene matches. From germline, CDR1 is MNHEY and CDR2 SVGAGI. CDR3 in DNA: TGTGCCAGCAGCCGGGTAGCGGGACGCACAGATACGCAGTATTTT. Its protein is CASSRVAGRTDTQYF.

This clone was recorded once. The V gene is TRBV7-9, the J gene TRBJ2-3; TRBD2 might be the D (5 bases). Germline CDR1 is SEHNR and CDR2 is FQNEAQ (reference sequence). V was trimmed by 5 bases and J by 6 bases, leaving 15 bases between them. The CDR3 covers 14 residues. CDR3 in DNA: TGTGCCAGCAGCCTTGACTATGGCGGCGATACGCAGTATTTT. Its translation: CASSLDYGGDTQYF. Using reference TRBV7-9 and TRBJ2-3 for the parts outside the CDR3, the full variable domain is DTGVSQNPRHKITKRGQNVTFRCDPISEHNRLYWYRQTLGQGPEFLTYFQNEAQLEKSRLLSDRFSAERPKGSFSTLEIQRTEQGDSAMYLCASSLDYGGDTQYFGPGTRLTVL.

The rearrangement uses TRBV19 and TRBJ2-3; D is unresolved. This CDR3 spans 14 amino acids. CDR1 LNHDA and CDR2 SQIVND come from the germline V gene (reference sequence). V dropped 6 bases and J dropped 1 base, with 11 bases sitting between them. The CDR3 DNA reads TGTGCCAGTAGGCCCTACGTGGGCACAGATACGCAGTATTTT. Translation: CASRPYVGTDTQYF.

This clone was recorded a few times. CDR3 protein: CASGGLYGYTF. The CDR3 DNA follows: TGTGCCAGCGGGGGCCTTTATGGCTACACCTTC. The chain couples TRBV28 to TRBJ1-2; possibly TRBD1 for D (6 bases). This CDR3 is 11 amino acids long. Per the germline V gene, CDR1 is MDHEN and CDR2 is SYDVKM. The V end was cut by 8 bases, the J end by 5 bases, with 9 bases between.

With regard to this clone: The junction differs from germline at one of its ends, possibly a read error. The J gene is TRBJ1-2, the V gene TRBV6-5, with unresolved D. CDR1 is MNHEY and CDR2 is SVGAGI in the germline V gene. This CDR3 contains 15 residues. This chain's CDR3 is CASSDSGTVNYGYTF. The DNA for the CDR3 is TGTGCCAGCAGTGACTCAGGAACAGTTAACTATGGCTACACCTTC.

The chain employs TRBV6-6 and TRBJ2-1; the D gene is possibly TRBD2 (5 bases). The CDR3 totals 15 residues. Germline V gene lookup returns CDR1 MNHNY and CDR2 SVGAGI (reference sequence). Trimming pared 2 bases from V and 5 bases from J, leaving 13 bases between. CDR3 nucleotides: TGTGCCAGCAGTTACCGGGATTTCTCTGACAATGAGCAGTTCTTC. This sequence encodes CASSYRDFSDNEQFF.

The chain combines TRBV19 with TRBJ1-5; unclear D gene. Germline V gene lookup returns CDR1 LNHDA and CDR2 SQIVND (reference sequence). Trimming took off 5 bases at V and 4 bases at J, with 12 bases between the two ends. The CDR3 is 14 residues long. CDR3 nucleotide sequence: TGTGCCAGTAGTGCCGCGGGGAGGAATCAGCCCCAGCATTTT. Protein: CASSAAGRNQPQHF.

V usage is TRBV19 and J usage is TRBJ1-3; D is ambiguous. Looked up from germline, CDR1 is LNHDA and CDR2 is SQIVND (reference sequence). Trimming shortened V by 4 bases and J by 3 bases, and 16 bases separated the two germline ends. This CDR3 has 16 amino acids. The DNA of the CDR3 is TGTGCCAGTAGTAGGATCGAGGCTCCTTTTGGAAACACCATATATTTT. This sequence encodes CASSRIEAPFGNTIYF.

V usage is TRBV5-1 and J usage is TRBJ2-1; TRBD2 agrees at 12 bases. Unmatched junction bases numbered 8, after V lost 3 bases and J lost 7 bases. The germline V gene has CDR1 SGHRS and CDR2 YFSETQ. The CDR3 spans 16 residues. The CDR3 coding sequence is TGCGCCAGCAGCTCCCCCACCGGGACTAGCGGGAATGAGCAGTTCTTC. Protein sequence: CASSSPTGTSGNEQFF.

The count of this clone is one. J is TRBJ2-3 and V is TRBV5-1; 7 bases map to TRBD2. Trimming took 7 bases from V and 5 from J; bases not matched to a gene: 10. Germline V gives CDR1 SGHRS, CDR2 YFSETQ. The CDR3 loop spans 14 amino acids. The CDR3 spells CASGSSGGRDTQYF. DNA for the CDR3: TGCGCCAGCGGTTCTAGCGGAGGGAGAGATACGCAGTATTTT.

This clone came up a few times. This chain joins TRBV6-4 and TRBJ1-1; 7 positions match TRBD1. Germline V gives CDR1 MRHNA, CDR2 SNTAGT. V was clipped by 8 bases and J by 1 base; unmatched bases: 4. The CDR3 totals 13 residues. The CDR3 loop reads CASRRGQNTEAFF. The CDR3, as DNA: TGTGCCAGCCGTAGGGGGCAGAACACTGAAGCTTTCTTT.

This chain links TRBV30 with TRBJ2-5; 8 positions agree with TRBD2. The CDR3 loop spans 15 amino acids. Germline trimming cut 3 bases from V and 5 bases from J; bases unmatched to any gene: 11. Germline V gene data show CDR1 as GTSNPN and CDR2 as SVGIG (reference sequence). CDR3 sequence reads: CAWSPIAGLQETQYF. The CDR3 DNA is TGTGCCTGGAGCCCTATAGCGGGGCTTCAGGAGACCCAGTACTTC.

V and J are TRBV6-1 and TRBJ1-5; D unclear. The CDR3 is 14 amino acids. CDR1 MNHNS and CDR2 SASEGT come from the germline V gene. V lost 1 base and J lost 0, with 4 bases in between. CDR3 DNA sequence: TGTGCCAGCAGTGAAGGCAGTAGCAATCAGCCCCAGCATTTT. It translates to CASSEGSSNQPQHF.

The genes are TRBV19 and TRBJ2-1; 12 positions match TRBD1. Losses at the gene ends were 10 bases for V and 8 bases for J; bases not matched to a gene: 9. Germline CDR1 is LNHDA and CDR2 is SQIVND (reference sequence). This CDR3 spans 14 amino acids. CDR3 in amino acids: CATSGQGAGYEQFF. CDR3 sequence (DNA): TGTGCCACCTCGGGACAGGGGGCCGGGTATGAGCAGTTCTTC.

The table lists this clone with a few counts. The chain is built from TRBV7-3 and TRBJ2-5; 9 bases are a match to TRBD1. CDR1 is SGHTA and CDR2 is FQGTGA in the germline V gene. The CDR3 extends over 16 amino acids. Losses at the gene ends were 1 base for V and 4 bases for J; bases not matched to a gene: 7. This CDR3 reads CASSLISGQGGETQYF. The CDR3 DNA follows: TGTGCCAGCAGCTTAATTTCGGGACAGGGAGGAGAGACCCAGTACTTC.

The V call is TRBV6-6, the J call TRBJ1-5; 7 bases map to TRBD1. The J segment lost 3 bases and the V segment lost 7 bases, leaving 6 bases of the junction unmatched. Germline CDR1 reads MNHNY; CDR2 reads SVGAGI (reference sequence). The CDR3 runs 14 residues. Here the CDR3 DNA reads TGTGCCAGCACCGTTGGGACAGTCAATCAGCCCCAGCATTTT. It codes for CASTVGTVNQPQHF.